One T cell receptor (beta chain) is described in this entry. Original processing notes: Estimates of nucleated cell counts were drawn from the amplification of reference gene primers. Assay used: immunoSEQ multiplex PCR; TCRdb lists only in-frame clones, some missing. Clone size and V and J calls were adopted from that table, with D and trimming inferred from the DNA. The sample has 55,000 to 95,000 clones, roughly 79% seen once; the top ten hold more than 20%. This CDR3 has 14 residues. CDR1 and CDR2 from the germline V gene are SGHKS and YYEKEE (reference sequence). V was clipped by 0 bases and J by 2 bases, with 8 bases between them. This specimen comes from a study of blood T cell repertoires in COVID-19. Across the whole study: Some COVID-19 samples were acute and others convalescent; all came from the United States, Italy and Spain. Sources were T cells, B-cell-depleted T cells, or PBMCs; the material itself was cDNA or gDNA.

The chain links TRBV5-5 to TRBJ1-2; the D gene is possibly TRBD1 (5 bases). The sequence derives from a woman in her 70s with acute or convalescent COVID-19. Input material: peripheral blood. The CDR3 DNA reads as TGTGCCAGCAGCTTGGAGGCAGGGAACTATGGCTACACCTTC. It codes for CASSLEAGNYGYTF.